Detailed here is one T cell receptor beta chain. Its target antigen remains unknown. No much larger clone is present one base from it, and per-base qualities are unavailable. These data originate in a study of cytomegalovirus exposure and HLA in healthy donors listed by TCRdb under 2017. General notes on the study: According to a later analysis, the roughly 120 validation repertoires were produced on the same platform as the roughly 720 repertoires of the first cohort. High-throughput TCR immunosequencing, statistical association of individual TCRs with disease status, and machine learning were combined to predict cytomegalovirus infection status. In addition to the first cohort of 666 subjects, a separate validation cohort of under 150 different subjects was used. The study aimed to test whether cataloging public T cell receptors could reveal signatures of past pathogen exposure.

From V the trimming removes 3 bases and from J it removes 5 bases, while the gene matches leave 11 bases of the junction unaccounted for. The CDR3 contains 16 residues, cysteine and phenylalanine counted. Only the CDR3 DNA stays, 48 bases, in frame from base 1. CDR1 and CDR2 are read off the germline V gene as SGHDT and YYEEEE. General findings and caveats noted by the study authors: The validation cohort had no HLA typing available for a later analysis, so co-occurrence within that cohort was assessed over all 130 or so repertoires. A total of 164 TCR beta chains were listed by the study as associated with cytomegalovirus. It was suggested by the authors that the approach could potentially be generalized to other disease states and immunological phenotypes. In vitro tests confirmed that a few of the cytomegalovirus-associated TCR beta chains recognize cytomegalovirus antigens. Cytomegalovirus status was reported to be diagnosed by the classifier with high specificity and sensitivity in both the original and validation cohorts. Of the cluster scores, approximately 95% were above 0 in a later analysis, which found that TCRs clustered in the first cohort also tended to co-occur in the 120 validation repertoires. Most TCR sequences were observed very rarely across donors, whereas some public TCRs were present in many individuals.

To prepare the library, the immunoSEQ multiplex PCR assay was applied. The paper's processing steps were these. A statistical classification framework was built to diagnose cytomegalovirus status from the catalog of TCR beta chain sequences. Sourced from immuneACCESS, this table was stored by TCRdb with only in-frame sequences that have V and J called. A share of the clones is absent; for the studies checked, an unresolved V gene accounts for under half, and the remainder has no known explanation. Clone size and the V and J calls come from that table; the DNA yielded D and trimming. Counted in this sample were fewer than 250,000 clones; just under 90% of them appeared once. Less than 3% of the sample belongs to the ten largest clones. Separate from the approximately 700-subject first cohort, the validation cohort of some 130 subjects was the group to which the donors belonged.

The sequence came from a man aged 18 to 29 in good health and CMV-seronegative. Sequencing input: PBMCs. The rearranged segments are TRBV5-6 and TRBJ2-7; TRBD1 matches 10 bases in the middle. In nucleotide form, the sequence is TGTGCCAGCAGCTGGGACAGGGGCTTTAGTATCCACGAGCAGTACTTC. This encodes CASSWDRGFSIHEQYF. Extended through the reference TRBV5-6 and TRBJ2-7 proteins, this CDR3 yields the full variable domain: DAGVTQSPTHLIKTRGQQVTLRCSPKSGHDTVSWYQQALGQGPQFIFQYYEEEERQRGNFPDRFSGHQFPNYSSELNVNALLLGDSALYLCASSWDRGFSIHEQYFGPGTRLTVT.